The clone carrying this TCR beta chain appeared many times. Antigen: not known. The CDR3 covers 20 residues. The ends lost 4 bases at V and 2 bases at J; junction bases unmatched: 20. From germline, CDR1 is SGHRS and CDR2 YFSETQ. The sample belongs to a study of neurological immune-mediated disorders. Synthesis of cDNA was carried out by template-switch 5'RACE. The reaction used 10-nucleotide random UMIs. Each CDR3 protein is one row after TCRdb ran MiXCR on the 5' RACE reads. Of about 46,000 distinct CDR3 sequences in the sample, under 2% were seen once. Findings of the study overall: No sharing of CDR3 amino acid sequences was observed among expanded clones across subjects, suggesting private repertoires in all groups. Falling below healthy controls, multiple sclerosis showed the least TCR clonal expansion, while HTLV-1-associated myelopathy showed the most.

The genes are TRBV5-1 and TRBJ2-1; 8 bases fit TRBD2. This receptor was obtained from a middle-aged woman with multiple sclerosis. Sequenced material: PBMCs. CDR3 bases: TGCGCCAGCAGCCAGCCCGCCCTAACCGGGGGGGCAACCGCCTACAATGAGCAGTTCTTC. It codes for CASSQPALTGGATAYNEQFF.